The source of this T cell receptor beta chain is a study of CD8+ T cells in alopecia areata. V was shortened by 2 bases and J by 10 bases, with 11 bases between the two germline ends. The length of the CDR3 is 11 residues. Germline values: CDR1 GTSNPN, CDR2 SVGIG (reference sequence). This clone has more than one count but fewer than ten. The antigen is undetermined. The treatment here: oral pan-JAK inhibitor, 5-10 mg twice daily. The study's findings and limits: The study also sequences resident alphabeta T cells of normal skin in scalp samples. Unlike in mice, where it was clearer, TCR sharing across patients was less clear, possibly HLA-related. Administration of tofacitinib significantly diminished scalp clonality and expanded CD8+ clones within the top 100.

Extracted RNA was reverse transcribed into cDNA, the sequencing template. Assay: immunoSEQ multiplex PCR; the TCRdb copy retains only in-frame clones and omits some. The table includes some 220,000 clones, 50% to 60% detected once. This specimen was CD4+ T cells sorted from blood, taken at week 4, from a patient treated with tofacitinib. The clonotype originates from a human donor with alopecia areata. The chain uses TRBV30 and TRBJ1-1; a weak D match, TRBD1 (6 bases). CDR3 DNA sequence: TGTGCCTGGAGTTCGGGACAACGAGCTTTCTTT. Amino acid sequence: CAWSSGQRAFF. Based on the CDR3 plus reference TRBV30 and TRBJ1-1, the full variable domain is SQTIHQWPATLVQPVGSPLSLECTVEGTSNPNLYWYRQAAGRGLQLLFYSVGIGQISSEVPQNLSASRPQDRQFILSSKKLLLSDSGFYLCAWSSGQRAFFGQGTRLTVV.